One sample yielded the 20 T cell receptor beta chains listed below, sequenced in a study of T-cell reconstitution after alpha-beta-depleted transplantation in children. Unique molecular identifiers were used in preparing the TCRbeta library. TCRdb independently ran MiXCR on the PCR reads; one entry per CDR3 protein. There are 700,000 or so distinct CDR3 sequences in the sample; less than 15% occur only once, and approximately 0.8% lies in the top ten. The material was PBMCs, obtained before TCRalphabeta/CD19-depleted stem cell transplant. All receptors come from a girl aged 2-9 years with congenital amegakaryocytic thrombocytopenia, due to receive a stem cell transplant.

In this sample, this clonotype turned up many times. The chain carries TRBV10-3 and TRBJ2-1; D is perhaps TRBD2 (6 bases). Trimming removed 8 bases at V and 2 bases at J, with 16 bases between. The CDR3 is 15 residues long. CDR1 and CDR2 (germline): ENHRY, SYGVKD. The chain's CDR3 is CAIGGGSSPYNEQFF. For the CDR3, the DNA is TGTGCCATCGGTGGGGGGAGTTCCCCCTACAATGAGCAGTTCTTC.

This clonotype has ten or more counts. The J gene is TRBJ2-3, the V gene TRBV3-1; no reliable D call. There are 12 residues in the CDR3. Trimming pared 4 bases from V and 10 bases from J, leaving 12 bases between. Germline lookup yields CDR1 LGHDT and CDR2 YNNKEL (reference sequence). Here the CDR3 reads CASSPNSGSQYF. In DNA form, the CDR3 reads TGTGCCAGCAGCCCAAATAGTGGGTCGCAGTATTTT.

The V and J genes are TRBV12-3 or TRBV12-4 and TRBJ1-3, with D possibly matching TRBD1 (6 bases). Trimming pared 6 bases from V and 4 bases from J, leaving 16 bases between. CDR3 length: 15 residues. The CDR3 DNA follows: TGTGCCAGCAGGGGAACCTGGACAGACGGAAACACCATATATTTT. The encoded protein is CASRGTWTDGNTIYF.

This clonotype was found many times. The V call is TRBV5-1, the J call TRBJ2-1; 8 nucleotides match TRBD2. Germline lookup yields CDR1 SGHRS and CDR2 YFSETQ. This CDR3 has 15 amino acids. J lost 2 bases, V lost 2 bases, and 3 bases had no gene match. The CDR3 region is CASSLSGSPYNEQFF. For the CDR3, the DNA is TGCGCCAGCAGCTTAAGCGGGAGCCCCTACAATGAGCAGTTCTTC.

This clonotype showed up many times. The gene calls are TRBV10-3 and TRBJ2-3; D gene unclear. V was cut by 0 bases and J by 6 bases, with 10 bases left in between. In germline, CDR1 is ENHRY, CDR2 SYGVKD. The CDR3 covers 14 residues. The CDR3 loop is CAISESLASDTQYF. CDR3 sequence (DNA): TGTGCCATCAGTGAGTCTTTAGCTTCTGATACGCAGTATTTT.

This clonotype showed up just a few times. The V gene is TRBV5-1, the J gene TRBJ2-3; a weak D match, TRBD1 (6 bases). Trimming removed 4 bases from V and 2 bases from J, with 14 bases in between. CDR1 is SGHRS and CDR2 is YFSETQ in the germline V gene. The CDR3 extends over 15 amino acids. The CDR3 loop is CASSQQGGPTDTQYF. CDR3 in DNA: TGCGCCAGCAGCCAGCAAGGGGGACCCACAGATACGCAGTATTTT. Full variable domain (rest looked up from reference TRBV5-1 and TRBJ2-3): KAGVTQTPRYLIKTRGQQVTLSCSPISGHRSVSWYQQTPGQGLQFLFEYFSETQRNKGNFPGRFSGRQFSNSRSEMNVSTLELGDSALYLCASSQQGGPTDTQYFGPGTRLTVL.

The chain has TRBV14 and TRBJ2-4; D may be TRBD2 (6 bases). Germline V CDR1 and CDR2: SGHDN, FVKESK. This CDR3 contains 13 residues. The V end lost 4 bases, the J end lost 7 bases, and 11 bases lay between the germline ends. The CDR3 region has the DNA TGTGCCAGCAGCCCCGCGGCGGGGAACATTCAGTACTTC. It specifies CASSPAAGNIQYF.

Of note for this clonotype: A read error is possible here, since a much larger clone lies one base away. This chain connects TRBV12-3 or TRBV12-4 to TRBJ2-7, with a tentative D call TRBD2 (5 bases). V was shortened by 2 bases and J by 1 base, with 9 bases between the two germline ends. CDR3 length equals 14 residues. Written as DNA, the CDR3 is TGTGCCAGCAGTTTATGGGAGACGTCCTACGAGCAGTACTTC. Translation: CASSLWETSYEQYF.

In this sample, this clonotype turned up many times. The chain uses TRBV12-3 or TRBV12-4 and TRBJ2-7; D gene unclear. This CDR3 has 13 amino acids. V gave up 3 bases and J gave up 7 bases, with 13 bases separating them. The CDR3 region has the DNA TGTGCCAGCAGTTTTCGGCTCGCTGGGGAGCAGTACTTC. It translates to CASSFRLAGEQYF.

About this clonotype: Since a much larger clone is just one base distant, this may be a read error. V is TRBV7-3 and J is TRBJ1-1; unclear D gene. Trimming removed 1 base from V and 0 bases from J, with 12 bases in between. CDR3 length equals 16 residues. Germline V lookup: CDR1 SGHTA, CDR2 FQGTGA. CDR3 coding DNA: TGTGCCAGCAGCTTAATTGGTGAACAGATGAACACTGAAGCTTTCTTT. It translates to CASSLIGEQMNTEAFF.

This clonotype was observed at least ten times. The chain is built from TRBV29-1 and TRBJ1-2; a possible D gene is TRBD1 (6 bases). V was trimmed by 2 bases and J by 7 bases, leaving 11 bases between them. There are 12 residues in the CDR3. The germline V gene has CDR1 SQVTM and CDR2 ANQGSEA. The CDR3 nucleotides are TGCAGCGTTGAATACAGGGTCCGTGGCTACACCTTC. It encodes CSVEYRVRGYTF.

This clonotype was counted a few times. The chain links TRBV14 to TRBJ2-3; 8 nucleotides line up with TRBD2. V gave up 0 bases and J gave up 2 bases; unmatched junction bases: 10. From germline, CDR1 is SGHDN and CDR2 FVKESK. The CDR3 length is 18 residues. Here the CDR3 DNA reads TGTGCCAGCAGCCAAGATCGAAGACTAGCGTTCTCCACAGATACGCAGTATTTT. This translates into CASSQDRRLAFSTDTQYF.

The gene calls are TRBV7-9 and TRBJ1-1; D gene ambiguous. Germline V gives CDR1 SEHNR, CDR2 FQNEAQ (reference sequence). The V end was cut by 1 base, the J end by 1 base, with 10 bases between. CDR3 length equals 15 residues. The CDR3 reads CASSLVTGENTEAFF. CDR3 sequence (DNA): TGTGCCAGCAGCTTAGTTACTGGGGAGAACACTGAAGCTTTCTTT.

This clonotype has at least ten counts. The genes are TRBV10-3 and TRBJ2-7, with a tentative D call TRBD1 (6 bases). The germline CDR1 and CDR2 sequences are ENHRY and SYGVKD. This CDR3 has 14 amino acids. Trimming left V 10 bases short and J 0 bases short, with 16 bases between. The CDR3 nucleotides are TGTGCCACCAAACGGGACACCAACTCCTACGAGCAGTACTTC. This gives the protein CATKRDTNSYEQYF.

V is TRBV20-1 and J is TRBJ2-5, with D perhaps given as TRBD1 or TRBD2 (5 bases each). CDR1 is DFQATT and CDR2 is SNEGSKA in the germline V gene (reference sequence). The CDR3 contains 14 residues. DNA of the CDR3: TGCAGCAGCTCGTCCCCGGGACGGCAATCGGCCCAGTACTTC. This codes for CSSSSPGRQSAQYF.

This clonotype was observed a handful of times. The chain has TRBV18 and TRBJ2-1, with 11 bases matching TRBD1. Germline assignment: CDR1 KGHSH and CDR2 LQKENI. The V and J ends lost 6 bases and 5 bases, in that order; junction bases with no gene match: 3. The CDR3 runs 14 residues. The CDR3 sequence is CASSRTGGHNEQFF. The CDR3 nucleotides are TGTGCCAGCTCTCGGACAGGGGGCCACAATGAGCAGTTCTTC.

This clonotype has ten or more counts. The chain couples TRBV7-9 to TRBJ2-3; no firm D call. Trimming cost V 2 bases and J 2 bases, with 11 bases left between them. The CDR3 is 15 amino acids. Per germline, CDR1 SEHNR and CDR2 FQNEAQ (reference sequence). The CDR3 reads CASSLQDHPTDTQYF. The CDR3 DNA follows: TGTGCCAGCAGCTTACAGGACCACCCCACAGATACGCAGTATTTT.

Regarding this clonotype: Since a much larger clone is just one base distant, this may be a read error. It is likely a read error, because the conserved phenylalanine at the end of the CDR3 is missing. This CDR3 is CSAPGGPLRPQHI. The CDR3 DNA reads TGCAGTGCGCCCGGCGGACCTTTACGGCCCCAGCATATT. The chain recombines TRBV20-1 with TRBJ1-5; D remains unclear. The germline V gene has CDR1 DFQATT and CDR2 SNEGSKA (reference sequence). V was trimmed by 6 bases and J by 9 bases, leaving 18 bases between them. This CDR3 comprises 13 residues.

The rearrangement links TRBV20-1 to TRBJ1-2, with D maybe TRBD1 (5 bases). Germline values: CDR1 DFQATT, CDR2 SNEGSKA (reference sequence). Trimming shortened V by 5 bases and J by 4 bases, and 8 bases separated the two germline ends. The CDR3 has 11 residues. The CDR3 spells CSAPGLYGYTF. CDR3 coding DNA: TGCAGTGCTCCGGGGCTCTATGGCTACACCTTC.

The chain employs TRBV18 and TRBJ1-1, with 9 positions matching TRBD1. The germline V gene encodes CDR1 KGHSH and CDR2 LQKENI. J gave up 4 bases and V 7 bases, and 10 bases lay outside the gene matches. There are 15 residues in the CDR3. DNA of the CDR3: TGTGCCAGCTACCGAGGGACAGGGTCGTCCACTGAAGCTTTCTTT. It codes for CASYRGTGSSTEAFF.